The sequence of this T cell receptor beta chain was determined in a study of cytomegalovirus exposure and HLA in healthy donors. The CDR3 is 15 amino acids. CDR1 is SGDLS and CDR2 is YYNGEE in the germline V gene. The ends lost 0 bases at V and 5 bases at J; junction bases unmatched: 4. PCR amplification relied on 60 Vbeta primers (plus 13 Jbeta primers). Method: immunoSEQ multiplex PCR; TCRdb's copy keeps in-frame clones and lacks some. The sample lists 100,000 to 150,000 clones, around 78% occurring once. The chain employs TRBV9 and TRBJ2-2, with 7 bases that match TRBD2. The receptor comes from a woman aged 45 to 65 in good health and CMV-seronegative. Sequenced material: PBMCs. The CDR3 spells CASSVELGGTGELFF. CDR3 nucleotide sequence: TGTGCCAGCAGCGTAGAACTGGGGGGGACCGGGGAGCTGTTTTTT.